These 25 T cell receptor beta chains were sequenced from one sample in a study of T cell changes during pregnancy in multiple sclerosis. Sequencing was performed with immunoSEQ multiplex PCR; in TCRdb, only in-frame clones are kept and a portion is missing. The table lists some 49,000 clones, more than 85% of them singletons. This specimen was CD8+ T cells from peripheral blood mononuclear cells, taken in the second trimester of pregnancy. These receptors all stem from a female donor with multiple sclerosis, enrolled in a pregnancy study.

The genes are TRBV6-5 and TRBJ1-6, with 9 nucleotides matching TRBD1. V was clipped by 6 bases and J by 4 bases; unmatched bases: 4. Germline V CDR1 and CDR2: MNHEY, SVGAGI. The CDR3 covers 15 residues. CDR3 sequence reads: CASSLTGGYNSPLHF. Here the CDR3 DNA reads TGTGCCAGCAGCCTGACAGGGGGGTATAATTCACCCCTCCACTTT.

The rearrangement uses TRBV5-6 and TRBJ1-2, with D possibly matching TRBD1 (6 bases). Trimming shortened V by 7 bases and J by 4 bases, and 20 bases separated the two germline ends. Germline V lookup: CDR1 SGHDT, CDR2 YYEEEE. The length of the CDR3 is 15 residues. The chain's CDR3 is CASFGLAGDFYGYTF. The CDR3, as DNA: TGTGCCAGCTTCGGTCTGGCAGGGGATTTCTATGGCTACACCTTC.

The V and J genes are TRBV21-1 and TRBJ1-5; the table assigns TRBD1, which was not confirmed against the DNA. TRBV21-1 is a recognized pseudogene. The CDR3 extends over 14 amino acids. CDR3 nucleotide sequence: TGTGCCAGCAGCAGGCACAGACCGAATCAGCCCCAGCATTTT. It is translated as CASSRHRPNQPQHF.

This chain links TRBV30 with TRBJ1-2; no firm D call. The V end lost 0 bases, the J end lost 8 bases, and 16 bases lay between the germline ends. CDR1 is GTSNPN and CDR2 is SVGIG in the germline V gene (reference sequence). CDR3 size: 14 residues. In nucleotides, the CDR3 is TGTGCCTGGAGTGTGGGCGCAGGACTCGTGGGCTACACCTTC. Translated, it gives CAWSVGAGLVGYTF. Complete variable domain (other parts from reference TRBV30 and TRBJ1-2): SQTIHQWPATLVQPVGSPLSLECTVEGTSNPNLYWYRQAAGRGLQLLFYSVGIGQISSEVPQNLSASRPQDRQFILSSKKLLLSDSGFYLCAWSVGAGLVGYTFGSGTRLTVV.

The gene calls are TRBV9 and TRBJ1-1; a possible D gene is TRBD1 (5 bases). CDR1 is SGDLS and CDR2 is YYNGEE in the germline V gene. V shed 0 bases and J shed 3 bases, with 15 bases lying between them. The CDR3 is 16 residues long. For the CDR3, the DNA is TGTGCCAGCAGCGTAGCTGGGGACCCTAGCGACACTGAAGCTTTCTTT. Translating gives CASSVAGDPSDTEAFF.

The rearrangement joins TRBV5-5 to TRBJ1-2, with 8 bases identical to TRBD1. Germline CDR1 is SGHKS and CDR2 is YYEKEE (reference sequence). This CDR3 has 15 amino acids. V lost 3 bases and J lost 4; bases outside the gene matches: 8. The CDR3 loop is CASSWETGVGYGYTF. CDR3 nucleotide sequence: TGTGCCAGCAGCTGGGAGACAGGGGTGGGCTATGGCTACACCTTC.

V and J are TRBV6-6 and TRBJ2-3; 7 positions match TRBD1. The CDR3 is 14 amino acids. Per the germline V gene, CDR1 is MNHNY and CDR2 is SVGAGI (reference sequence). V lost 7 bases, J lost 4 bases, and 8 bases stayed unmatched. The CDR3 reads CASTPRGFADTQYF. Here the CDR3 DNA reads TGTGCCAGCACACCCAGGGGGTTTGCAGATACGCAGTATTTT.

The chain joins TRBV13 to TRBJ2-5; 10 positions agree with TRBD2. The CDR3 covers 16 residues. Germline CDR1 and CDR2: PRHDT and FYEKMQ (reference sequence). V shed 3 bases, J shed 5 bases, and the junction held 9 bases outside the gene matches. The CDR3: CASSLEERGGEETQYF. The DNA for the CDR3 is TGTGCCAGCAGCTTGGAAGAGCGGGGGGGCGAGGAGACCCAGTACTTC.

The CDR3 coding sequence is TGTGCCAGCAGCAAGACAGGGGCGATCTCCTACGAGCAGTACTTC. This codes for CASSKTGAISYEQYF. The V and J genes are TRBV7-9 and TRBJ2-7; 8 positions match TRBD1. Germline V CDR1 and CDR2: SEHNR, FQNEAQ (reference sequence). The CDR3 covers 15 residues. Trimming cost V 5 bases and J 0 bases; bases outside gene matches: 6.

The gene calls are TRBV9 and TRBJ1-2; unclear D gene. Trimming stripped 0 bases from V and 6 bases from J, with 15 bases between. The CDR3 is 15 residues long. CDR1 is SGDLS, CDR2 YYNGEE, per germline. The CDR3 DNA sequence: TGTGCCAGCAGCGTAGCTTCGGGTGAGGCAGATGGCTACACCTTC. It specifies CASSVASGEADGYTF.

V usage is TRBV4-1 and J usage is TRBJ2-1; weak D call: TRBD2 (7 bases). The CDR3 sequence is 15 residues long. In germline, CDR1 is MGHRA, CDR2 YSYEKL. Between the trimmed V and J ends, which lost 0 bases and 8 bases, there was a span of 14 bases. The DNA for the CDR3 is TGCGCCAGCAGCCAAGAATTAGGGGGGGCTGATGAGCAGTTCTTC. Translation gives CASSQELGGADEQFF.

The chain is built from TRBV7-2 and TRBJ1-2; the D gene is possibly TRBD1 (6 bases). The CDR3 extends over 13 amino acids. CDR1 and CDR2 (germline): SGHTA, FQGNSA. V was shortened by 0 bases and J by 6 bases, with 8 bases between the two germline ends. The CDR3 reads CASSLAPGDGYTF. In DNA, the CDR3 is TGTGCCAGCAGCTTAGCCCCAGGGGATGGCTACACCTTC.

CDR3 sequence (DNA): TGTGCCAGCAGCTTAGAGGGACAGGGAAAGCGGTATGGCTACACCTTC. It codes for CASSLEGQGKRYGYTF. The V and J genes are TRBV7-8 and TRBJ1-2; 9 bases are a match to TRBD1. The ends lost 1 base at V and 5 bases at J; junction bases unmatched: 8. The germline V gene has CDR1 SGHVS and CDR2 FQNEAQ. This CDR3 has 16 amino acids.

The rearrangement joins TRBV2 to TRBJ2-7, with D tentatively TRBD1 (5 bases). Trimming pared 2 bases from V and 7 bases from J, leaving 12 bases between. This CDR3 has 13 residues. Germline CDR1 and CDR2: SNHLY and FYNNEI. The CDR3 nucleotides are TGTGCCAGCAGTGAACCAGGGTGGCGGGAGCAGTACTTC. Protein product: CASSEPGWREQYF.

This clone was seen a single time. CDR3 DNA: TGTGCCTGGGCGGCTGGGGCCAACGTCCTGACTTTC. Translating it yields CAWAAGANVLTF. The V gene is TRBV30, the J gene TRBJ2-6; D remains ambiguous. Germline V gives CDR1 GTSNPN, CDR2 SVGIG (reference sequence). V lost 5 bases, J lost 2 bases, and 4 bases lay in between. This CDR3 is 12 amino acids long. The complete variable domain, with remaining parts taken from reference TRBV30 and TRBJ2-6, reads SQTIHQWPATLVQPVGSPLSLECTVEGTSNPNLYWYRQAAGRGLQLLFYSVGIGQISSEVPQNLSASRPQDRQFILSSKKLLLSDSGFYLCAWAAGANVLTFGAGSRLTVL.

This rearrangement joins TRBV7-8 to TRBJ2-1; TRBD2 might be the D (5 bases). V lost 4 bases, J lost 1 base, and 14 bases lay in between. CDR3 length equals 16 residues. The germline V gene has CDR1 SGHVS and CDR2 FQNEAQ. CDR3 in DNA: TGTGCCAGCAGCTCCCTAGGTGGAGGATCCTACAATGAGCAGTTCTTC. Its translation is CASSSLGGGSYNEQFF.

This clone was detected only once. The chain recombines TRBV6-5 with TRBJ1-1, with D perhaps TRBD1 (5 bases). This CDR3 is 13 amino acids long. The germline V and J ends were trimmed by 6 bases and 2 bases, with 10 bases remaining between them. CDR1 is MNHEY and CDR2 is SVGAGI in the germline V gene. The CDR3 DNA reads TGTGCCAGCAGGCTGGGGCATAACACTGAAGCTTTCTTT. This codes for CASRLGHNTEAFF.

J is TRBJ1-1 and V is TRBV9, with TRBD1 as a possible D gene (6 bases). V lost 2 bases and J lost 0, with 14 bases in between. The CDR3 runs to 16 residues. Germline CDR1 is SGDLS and CDR2 is YYNGEE. The CDR3, as DNA: TGTGCCAGCAGCGTCGGTGCAGGGGTCTTGAACACTGAAGCTTTCTTT. This encodes CASSVGAGVLNTEAFF. Based on the CDR3 plus reference TRBV9 and TRBJ1-1, the full variable domain is DSGVTQTPKHLITATGQRVTLRCSPRSGDLSVYWYQQSLDQGLQFLIQYYNGEERAKGNILERFSAQQFPDLHSELNLSSLELGDSALYFCASSVGAGVLNTEAFFGQGTRLTVV.

This chain joins TRBV6-1 and TRBJ1-5, with D maybe TRBD1 (6 bases). Germline CDR1 reads MNHNS; CDR2 reads SASEGT. The CDR3 length is 15 residues. The germline V and J ends were trimmed by 4 bases and 4 bases, with 14 bases remaining between them. CDR3 DNA sequence: TGTGCCAGCAGTGCCTGGGGGGGGCCGAATCAGCCCCAGCATTTT. Translated: CASSAWGGPNQPQHF.

This clone is a singleton in its sample. The CDR3 DNA is TGCGCCAGCAGCCAAGATCGGTGGCAGACTAGTAACTATGGCTACACCTTC. Its protein is CASSQDRWQTSNYGYTF. The J gene is TRBJ1-2, the V gene TRBV4-3; no definite D call. Germline CDR1 reads LGHNA; CDR2 reads YSLEER. The length of the CDR3 is 17 residues. Trimming took off 0 bases at V and 1 base at J, with 15 bases between the two ends.

CDR3 sequence: CASSSPGGSMAYEQYF. DNA of the CDR3: TGTGCCAGCAGCTCCCCGGGAGGTTCAATGGCCTACGAGCAGTACTTC. This chain joins TRBV7-6 and TRBJ2-7; 7 bases are a match to TRBD2. Trimming removed 4 bases from V and 2 bases from J; junction bases left unmatched: 11. This CDR3 is built from 16 residues. The germline CDR1 and CDR2 sequences are SGHVS and FNYEAQ.

The chain joins TRBV6-5 to TRBJ2-7, with 7 bases that match TRBD2. After removal of 0 bases from V and 4 bases from J, the junction contained 3 bases not matched to a gene. Per the germline V gene, CDR1 is MNHEY and CDR2 is SVGAGI. The CDR3 consists of 14 residues. CDR3 amino acids: CASSYSGLPYEQYF. Here the CDR3 DNA reads TGTGCCAGCAGTTACTCGGGACTACCATACGAGCAGTACTTC.

As DNA, the CDR3 is TGTGCCAGCACCTTGGGGGGGTACACTGAAGCTTTCTTT. As protein: CASTLGGYTEAFF. This chain joins TRBV25-1 and TRBJ1-1; D might be TRBD1 (5 bases). The CDR3 has 13 amino acids. Trimming pared 7 bases from V and 3 bases from J, leaving 12 bases between. Germline loops: CDR1 MGHDK, CDR2 SYGVNS.

The CDR3 reads CASSPEGTPDTQYF. The CDR3 coding sequence is TGTGCCAGCAGCCCGGAGGGGACCCCAGATACGCAGTATTTT. V gene TRBV7-9 combines with J gene TRBJ2-3; TRBD2 might be the D (6 bases). The ends were cut back, 5 bases at V and 4 bases at J, with 13 bases in the middle. The CDR3 extends over 14 amino acids. Per the germline V gene, CDR1 is SEHNR and CDR2 is FQNEAQ (reference sequence). The full variable domain, rest sourced from reference TRBV7-9 and TRBJ2-3, is DTGVSQNPRHKITKRGQNVTFRCDPISEHNRLYWYRQTLGQGPEFLTYFQNEAQLEKSRLLSDRFSAERPKGSFSTLEIQRTEQGDSAMYLCASSPEGTPDTQYFGPGTRLTVL.

The rearrangement uses TRBV9 and TRBJ2-1; D is ambiguous. Germline V gene sequence: CDR1 SGDLS, CDR2 YYNGEE. With 0 bases removed from V and 5 bases from J, the gap between germline ends came to 6 bases. This CDR3 has 13 amino acids. CDR3 sequence (DNA): TGTGCCAGCAGCGTAGGGGCACACAATGAGCAGTTCTTC. This sequence encodes CASSVGAHNEQFF.